This TCR beta chain was retrieved from a study of CD8+CD57+ T cells in acquired aplastic anemia. CDR3 size: 13 residues. Germline V gene sequence: CDR1 SNHLY, CDR2 FYNNEI. The V segment lost 7 bases and the J segment 8 bases; nucleotides outside the gene matches: 7. Genomic DNA, the template, was used for profiling of the TCR beta VDJ and CDR3. In TCRdb, the reads were re-called with MiXCR into one record per CDR3 protein. The sample shows 120,000 or so distinct CDR3 sequences, around 48% of them seen only once. Notes on the study in general: Patients and controls shared nearly 30 CD8+ CDR3 sequences, highly expressed in patients.

Concerning this clonotype: Its antigen is undetermined.

The sequenced material came from sorted CD4+, CD8+, or CD8+CD57+ T cells (not recorded which) from PBMCs. The rearrangement joins TRBV2 to TRBJ1-4; TRBD1 aligns across 7 bases. The sequence came from a human donor in good health, serving as a control. The CDR3 loop is CASTTGVGEKLFF. Written as DNA, the CDR3 is TGTGCCAGCACAACAGGGGTTGGGGAAAAACTGTTTTTT.